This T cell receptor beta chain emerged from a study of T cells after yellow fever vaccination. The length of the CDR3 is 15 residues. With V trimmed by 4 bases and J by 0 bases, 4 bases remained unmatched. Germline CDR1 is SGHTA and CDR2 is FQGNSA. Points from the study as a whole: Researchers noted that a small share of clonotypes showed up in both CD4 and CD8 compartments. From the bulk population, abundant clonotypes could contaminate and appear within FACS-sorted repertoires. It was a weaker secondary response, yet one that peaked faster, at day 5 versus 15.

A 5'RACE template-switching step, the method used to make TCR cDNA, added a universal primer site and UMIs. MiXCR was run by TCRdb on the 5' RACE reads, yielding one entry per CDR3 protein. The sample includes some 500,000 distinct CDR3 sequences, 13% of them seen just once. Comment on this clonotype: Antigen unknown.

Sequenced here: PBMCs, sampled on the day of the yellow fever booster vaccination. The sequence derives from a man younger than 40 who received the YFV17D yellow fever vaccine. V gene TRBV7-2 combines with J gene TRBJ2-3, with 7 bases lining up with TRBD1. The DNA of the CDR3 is TGTGCCAGCAGCTCAGACAGGGATAGCACAGATACGCAGTATTTT. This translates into CASSSDRDSTDTQYF.